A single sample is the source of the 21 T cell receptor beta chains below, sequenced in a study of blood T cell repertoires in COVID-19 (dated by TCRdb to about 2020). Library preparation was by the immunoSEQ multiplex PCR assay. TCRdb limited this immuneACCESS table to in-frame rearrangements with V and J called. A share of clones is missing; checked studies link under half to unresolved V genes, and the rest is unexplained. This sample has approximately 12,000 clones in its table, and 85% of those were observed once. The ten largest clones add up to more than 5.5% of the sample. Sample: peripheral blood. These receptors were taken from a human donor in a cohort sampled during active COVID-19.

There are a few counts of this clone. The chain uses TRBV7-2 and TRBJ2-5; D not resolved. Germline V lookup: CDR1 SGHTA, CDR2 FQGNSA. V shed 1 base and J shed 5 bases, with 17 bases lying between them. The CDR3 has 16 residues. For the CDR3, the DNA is TGTGCCAGCAGCTTAGGGTTTCTAGGTTCCCGGGAGACCCAGTACTTC. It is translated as CASSLGFLGSRETQYF.

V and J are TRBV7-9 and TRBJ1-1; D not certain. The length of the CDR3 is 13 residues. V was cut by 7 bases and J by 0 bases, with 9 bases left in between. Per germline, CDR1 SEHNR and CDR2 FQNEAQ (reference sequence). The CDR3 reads CASKKLVNTEAFF. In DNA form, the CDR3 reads TGTGCCAGCAAAAAACTGGTGAACACTGAAGCTTTCTTT. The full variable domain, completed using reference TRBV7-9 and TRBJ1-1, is DTGVSQNPRHKITKRGQNVTFRCDPISEHNRLYWYRQTLGQGPEFLTYFQNEAQLEKSRLLSDRFSAERPKGSFSTLEIQRTEQGDSAMYLCASKKLVNTEAFFGQGTRLTVV.

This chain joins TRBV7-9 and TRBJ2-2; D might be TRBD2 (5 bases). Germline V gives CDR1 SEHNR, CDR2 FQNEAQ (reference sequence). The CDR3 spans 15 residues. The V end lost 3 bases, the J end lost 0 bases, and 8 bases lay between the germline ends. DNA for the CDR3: TGTGCCAGCAGCTTTAAACTAGCGAACACCGGGGAGCTGTTTTTT. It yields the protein CASSFKLANTGELFF.

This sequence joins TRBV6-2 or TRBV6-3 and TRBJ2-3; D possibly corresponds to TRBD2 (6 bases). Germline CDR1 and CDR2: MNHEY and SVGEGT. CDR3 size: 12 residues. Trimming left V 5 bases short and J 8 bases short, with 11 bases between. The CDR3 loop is CASSRLVATQYF. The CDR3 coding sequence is TGTGCCAGCAGTCGACTAGTTGCTACGCAGTATTTT.

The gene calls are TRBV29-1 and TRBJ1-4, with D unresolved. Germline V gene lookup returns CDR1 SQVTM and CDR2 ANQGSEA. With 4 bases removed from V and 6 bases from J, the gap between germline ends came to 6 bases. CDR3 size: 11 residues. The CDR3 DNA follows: TGCAGCGTTGGGTCGGATGAAAAACTGTTTTTT. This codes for CSVGSDEKLFF.

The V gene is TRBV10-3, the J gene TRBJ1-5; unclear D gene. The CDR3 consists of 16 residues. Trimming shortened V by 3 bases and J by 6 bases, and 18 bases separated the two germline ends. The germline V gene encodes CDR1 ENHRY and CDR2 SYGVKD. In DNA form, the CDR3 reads TGTGCCATCAGTGAATTCGGGCCCACGGGAGGTCAGCCCCAGCATTTT. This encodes CAISEFGPTGGQPQHF.

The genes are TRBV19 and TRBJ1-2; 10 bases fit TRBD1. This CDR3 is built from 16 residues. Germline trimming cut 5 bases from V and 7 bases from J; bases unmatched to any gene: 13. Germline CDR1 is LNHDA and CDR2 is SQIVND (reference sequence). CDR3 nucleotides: TGTGCCAGTAGTTCCACCGGGACAGGGGCCCTTGTTGGCTACACCTTC. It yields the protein CASSSTGTGALVGYTF.

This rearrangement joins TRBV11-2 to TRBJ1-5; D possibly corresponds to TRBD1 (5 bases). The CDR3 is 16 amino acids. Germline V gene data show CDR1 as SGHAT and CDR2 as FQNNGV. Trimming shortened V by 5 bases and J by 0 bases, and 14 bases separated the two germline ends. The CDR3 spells CASSPNTGGSNQPQHF. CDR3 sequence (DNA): TGTGCCAGCAGCCCCAACACCGGGGGTAGCAATCAGCCCCAGCATTTT. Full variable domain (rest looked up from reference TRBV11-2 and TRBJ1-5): EAGVAQSPRYKIIEKRQSVAFWCNPISGHATLYWYQQILGQGPKLLIQFQNNGVVDDSQLPKDRFSAERLKGVDSTLKIQPAKLEDSAVYLCASSPNTGGSNQPQHFGDGTRLSIL.

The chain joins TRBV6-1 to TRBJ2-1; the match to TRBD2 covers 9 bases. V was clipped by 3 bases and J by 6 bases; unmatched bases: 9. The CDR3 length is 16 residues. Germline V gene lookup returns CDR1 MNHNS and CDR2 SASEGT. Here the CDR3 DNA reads TGTGCCAGCAGTGACAGGGCGCGCGGGGGGGGCAATGAGCAGTTCTTC. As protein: CASSDRARGGGNEQFF.

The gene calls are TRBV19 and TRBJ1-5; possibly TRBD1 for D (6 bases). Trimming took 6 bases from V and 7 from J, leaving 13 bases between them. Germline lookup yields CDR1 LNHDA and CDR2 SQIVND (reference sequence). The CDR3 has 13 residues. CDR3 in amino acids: CASSNRVNQPQHF. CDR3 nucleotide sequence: TGTGCCAGTAGCAACAGGGTCAACCAGCCCCAGCATTTT.

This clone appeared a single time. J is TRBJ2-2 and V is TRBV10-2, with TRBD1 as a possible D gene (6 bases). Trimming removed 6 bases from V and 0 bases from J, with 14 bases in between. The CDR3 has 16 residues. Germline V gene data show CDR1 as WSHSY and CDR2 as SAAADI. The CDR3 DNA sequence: TGCGCCAGCAGGGGACACTCGGGCGCGAACACCGGGGAGCTGTTTTTT. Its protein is CASRGHSGANTGELFF.

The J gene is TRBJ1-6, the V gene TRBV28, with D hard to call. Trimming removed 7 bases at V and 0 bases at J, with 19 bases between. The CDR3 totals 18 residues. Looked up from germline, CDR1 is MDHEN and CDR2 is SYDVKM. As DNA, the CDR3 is TGTGCCAGCAAGCGTCTCGATCCGCTTAGCTCCTATAATTCACCCCTCCACTTT. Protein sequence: CASKRLDPLSSYNSPLHF. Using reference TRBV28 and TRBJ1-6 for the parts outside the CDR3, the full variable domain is DVKVTQSSRYLVKRTGEKVFLECVQDMDHENMFWYRQDPGLGLRLIYFSYDVKMKEKGDIPEGYSVSREKKERFSLILESASTNQTSMYLCASKRLDPLSSYNSPLHFGNGTRLTVT.

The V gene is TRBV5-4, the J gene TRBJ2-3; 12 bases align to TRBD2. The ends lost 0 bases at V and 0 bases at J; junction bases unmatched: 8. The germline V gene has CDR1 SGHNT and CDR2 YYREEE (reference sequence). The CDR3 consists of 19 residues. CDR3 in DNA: TGTGCCAGCAGCTTGGACGGGCTAGCGGGGGGGCCGAGCACAGATACGCAGTATTTT. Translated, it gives CASSLDGLAGGPSTDTQYF.

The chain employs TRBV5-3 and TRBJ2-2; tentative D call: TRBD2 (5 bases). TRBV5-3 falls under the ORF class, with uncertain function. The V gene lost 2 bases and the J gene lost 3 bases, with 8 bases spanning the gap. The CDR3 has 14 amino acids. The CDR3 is CARSFRRDTGELFF. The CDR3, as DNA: TGTGCCAGAAGCTTCAGGCGGGACACCGGGGAGCTGTTTTTT.

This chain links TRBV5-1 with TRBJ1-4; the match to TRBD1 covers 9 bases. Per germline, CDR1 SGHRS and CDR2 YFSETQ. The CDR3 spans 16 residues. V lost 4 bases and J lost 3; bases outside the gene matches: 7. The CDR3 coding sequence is TGCGCCAGCAGCCCGGGGACAGGGTTGCCTAATGAAAAACTGTTTTTT. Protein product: CASSPGTGLPNEKLFF. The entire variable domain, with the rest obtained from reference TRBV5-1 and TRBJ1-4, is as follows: KAGVTQTPRYLIKTRGQQVTLSCSPISGHRSVSWYQQTPGQGLQFLFEYFSETQRNKGNFPGRFSGRQFSNSRSEMNVSTLELGDSALYLCASSPGTGLPNEKLFFGSGTQLSVL.

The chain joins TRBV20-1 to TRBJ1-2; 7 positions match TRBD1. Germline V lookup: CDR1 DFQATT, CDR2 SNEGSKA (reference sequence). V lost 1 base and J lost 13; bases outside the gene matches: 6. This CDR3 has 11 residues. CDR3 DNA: TGCAGTGCTAGAGCACAGGAGGGGGCCACCTTC. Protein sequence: CSARAQEGATF.

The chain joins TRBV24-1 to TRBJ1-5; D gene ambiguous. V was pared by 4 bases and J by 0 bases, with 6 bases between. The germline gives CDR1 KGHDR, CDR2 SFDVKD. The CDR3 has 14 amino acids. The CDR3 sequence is CATSDLFSNQPQHF. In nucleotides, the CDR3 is TGTGCCACCAGTGACCTCTTTAGCAATCAGCCCCAGCATTTT.

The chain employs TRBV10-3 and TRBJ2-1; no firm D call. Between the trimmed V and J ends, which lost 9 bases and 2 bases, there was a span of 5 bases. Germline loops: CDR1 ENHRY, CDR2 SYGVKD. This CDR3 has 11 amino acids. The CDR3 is CAMATYNEQFF. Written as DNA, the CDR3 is TGTGCCATGGCCACCTACAATGAGCAGTTCTTC.

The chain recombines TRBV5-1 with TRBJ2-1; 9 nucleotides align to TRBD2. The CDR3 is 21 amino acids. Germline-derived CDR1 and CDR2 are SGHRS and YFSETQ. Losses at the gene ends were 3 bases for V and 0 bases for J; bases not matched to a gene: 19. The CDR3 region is CASSSEGASLLAGLSYNEQFF. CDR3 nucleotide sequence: TGCGCCAGCAGCTCGGAGGGGGCCAGTTTACTAGCGGGCCTCTCCTACAATGAGCAGTTCTTC.

CDR3 nucleotides: TGTGCCAGCAGTTTAGGCAGGGGGGAGACCCAGTACTTC. It translates to CASSLGRGETQYF. This rearrangement joins TRBV6-6 to TRBJ2-5; 7 nucleotides line up with TRBD1. Per germline, CDR1 MNHNY and CDR2 SVGAGI (reference sequence). The CDR3 is 13 amino acids. The ends lost 4 bases at V and 5 bases at J; junction bases unmatched: 4.

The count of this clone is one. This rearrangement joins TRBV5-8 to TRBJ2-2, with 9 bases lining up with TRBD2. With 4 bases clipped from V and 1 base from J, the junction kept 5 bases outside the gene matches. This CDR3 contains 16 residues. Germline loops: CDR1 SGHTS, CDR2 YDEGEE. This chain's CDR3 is CASSHRLAENTGELFF. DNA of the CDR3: TGTGCCAGCAGCCATAGACTAGCGGAGAACACCGGGGAGCTGTTTTTT. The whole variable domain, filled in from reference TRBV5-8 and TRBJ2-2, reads EAGVTQSPTHLIKTRGQQATLRCSPISGHTSVYWYQQALGLGLQFLLWYDEGEERNRGNFPPRFSGRQFPNYSSELNVNALELEDSALYLCASSHRLAENTGELFFGEGSRLTVL.